The present TCR beta chain was sequenced within a study of cytomegalovirus exposure and HLA in healthy donors. A roughly 120-subject validation cohort, separate from the 666-subject first cohort, supplied the donors. Findings and caveats of the study: The tendency of first-cohort TCR clusters to co-occur in the 120 validation repertoires was identified by a subsequent analysis. Reportedly, cytomegalovirus status was diagnosed with high sensitivity and specificity. The study designated about 180 TCR beta chains cytomegalovirus-associated.

Notes on this clone: Its antigen is not known.

Using immunoSEQ multiplex PCR, the repertoire was profiled, and TCRdb retains in-frame clones only, with some absent. The sample includes 250,000 to 400,000 clones, roughly 87% of them seen just once. This CDR3 is 14 amino acids long. The V gene lost 3 bases and the J gene lost 1 base, with 7 bases spanning the gap. CDR1 is KGHSH and CDR2 is LQKENI in the germline V gene. The chain links TRBV18 to TRBJ1-5; D gene uncertain. The receptor comes from a man aged 25-45 years in good health and CMV-seronegative. The sequencing sample was made of PBMCs. CDR3 nucleotide sequence: TGTGCCAGCTCACCGGGCGCGAGCAATCAGCCCCAGCATTTT. It specifies CASSPGASNQPQHF. The full variable domain, with the rest looked up from reference TRBV18 and TRBJ1-5, is NAGVMQNPRHLVRRRGQEARLRCSPMKGHSHVYWYRQLPEEGLKFMVYLQKENIIDESGMPKERFSAEFPKEGPSILRIQQVVRGDSAAYFCASSPGASNQPQHFGDGTRLSIL.